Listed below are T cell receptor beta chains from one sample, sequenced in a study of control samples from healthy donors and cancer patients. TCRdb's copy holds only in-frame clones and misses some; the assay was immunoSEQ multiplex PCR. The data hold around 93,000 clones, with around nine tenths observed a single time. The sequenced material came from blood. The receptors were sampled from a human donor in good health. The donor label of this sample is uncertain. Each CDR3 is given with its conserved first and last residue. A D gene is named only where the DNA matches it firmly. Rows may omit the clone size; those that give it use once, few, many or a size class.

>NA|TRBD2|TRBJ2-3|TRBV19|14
CASSMTSGGDTQYF
TGTGCCAGTAGTATGACTAGCGGGGGAGATACGCAGTATTTT
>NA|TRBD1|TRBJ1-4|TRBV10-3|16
CAISGKPGQTNEKLFF
TGTGCCATCAGTGGGAAACCGGGACAGACTAATGAAAAACTGTTTTTT
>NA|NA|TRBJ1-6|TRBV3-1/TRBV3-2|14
CASRKGESNSPLHF
TGTGCCAGCAGGAAGGGAGAATCTAATTCACCCCTCCACTTT
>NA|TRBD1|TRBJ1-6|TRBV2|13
CAVHPDREAPLHF
TGTGCCGTACACCCAGACAGGGAAGCACCCCTCCACTTT
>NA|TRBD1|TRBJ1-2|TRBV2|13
CASSGTGQYGYTF
TGTGCCAGCAGTGGGACAGGGCAGTATGGCTACACCTTC
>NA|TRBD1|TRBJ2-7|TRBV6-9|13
CASMRGPTYEQYF
TGTGCCAGCATGAGGGGGCCAACCTACGAGCAGTACTTC
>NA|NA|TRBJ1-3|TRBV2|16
CASSEGGEGSGNTIYF
TGTGCCAGCAGTGAAGGGGGTGAAGGTTCAGGAAACACCATATATTTT
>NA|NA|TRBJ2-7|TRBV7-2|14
CASSFSPLGTEQYF
TGTGCCAGCAGCTTTAGTCCGCTAGGGACCGAGCAGTACTTC
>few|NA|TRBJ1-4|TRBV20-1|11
CSAATNEKLFF
TGCAGTGCTGCAACTAATGAAAAACTGTTTTTT
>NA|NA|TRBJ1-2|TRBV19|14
CASSISGRDYGYTF
TGTGCCAGTAGTATATCCGGCAGGGACTATGGCTACACCTTC
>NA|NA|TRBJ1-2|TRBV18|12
CASSPGGYGYTF
TGTGCCAGCTCACCGGGGGGGTATGGCTACACCTTC
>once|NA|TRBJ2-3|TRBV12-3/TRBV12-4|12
CASSPSSSTQYF
TGTGCCAGCAGCCCTAGTTCCAGCACGCAGTATTTT
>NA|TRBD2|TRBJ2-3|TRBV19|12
CARGGSTDTQYF
TGTGCCAGGGGGGGGAGCACAGATACGCAGTATTTT
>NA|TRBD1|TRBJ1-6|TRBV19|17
CASSHLLTGSFNSPLHF
TGTGCCAGTAGTCATCTCCTGACAGGGAGTTTTAATTCACCCCTCCACTTT
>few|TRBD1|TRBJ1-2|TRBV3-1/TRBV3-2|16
CASSQVLQGAGYGYTF
TGTGCCAGCAGCCAAGTTCTACAGGGGGCTGGGTATGGCTACACCTTC
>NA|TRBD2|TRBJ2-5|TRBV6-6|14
CASSMTSGQETQYF
TGTGCCAGCAGTATGACTAGCGGGCAAGAGACCCAGTACTTC
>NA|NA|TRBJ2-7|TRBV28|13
CASSLGPEYEQYF
TGTGCCAGCAGTTTGGGACCAGAGTACGAGCAGTACTTC
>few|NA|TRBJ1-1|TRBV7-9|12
CASSSLTEEAFF
TGTGCCAGCAGCTCCCTGACGGAAGAAGCTTTCTTT
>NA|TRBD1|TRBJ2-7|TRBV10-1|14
CASSEGTGSYEQYF
TGCGCCAGCAGTGAGGGGACAGGATCCTACGAGCAGTACTTC
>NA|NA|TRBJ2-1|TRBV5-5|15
CASSPLGNPYNEQFF
TGTGCCAGCAGCCCACTAGGTAACCCCTACAATGAGCAGTTCTTC
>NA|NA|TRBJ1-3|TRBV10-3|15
CATRTDGSSGNTIYF
TGTGCCACCAGGACGGATGGTTCCTCTGGAAACACCATATATTTT
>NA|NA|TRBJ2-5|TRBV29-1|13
CSVYDRPGETQYF
TGCAGCGTTTACGACCGGCCGGGGGAGACTCAGTACTTC
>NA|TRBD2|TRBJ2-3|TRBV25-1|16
CASRVASGGPADTQYF
TGTGCCAGCAGAGTGGCGAGCGGGGGGCCCGCAGATACGCAGTATTTT
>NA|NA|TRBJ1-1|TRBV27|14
CASSLGGRFTEAFF
TGTGCCAGCAGTTTGGGGGGGCGCTTCACTGAAGCTTTCTTT
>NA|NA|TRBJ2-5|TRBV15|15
CATSRESGVSKTQYF
TGTGCCACCAGCAGAGAAAGTGGGGTTTCAAAGACCCAGTACTTC
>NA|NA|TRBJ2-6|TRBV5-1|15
CASSTTAGGANVLTF
TGCGCCAGCAGCACGACCGCGGGTGGGGCCAACGTCCTGACTTTC
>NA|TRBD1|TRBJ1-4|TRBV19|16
CASSMETGGRGEKLFF
TGTGCCAGTAGTATGGAGACAGGGGGCAGAGGAGAAAAACTGTTTTTT
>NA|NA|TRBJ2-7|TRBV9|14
CASSVGQGMNEQYF
TGTGCCAGCAGCGTAGGTCAGGGAATGAACGAGCAGTACTTC
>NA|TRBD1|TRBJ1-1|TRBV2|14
CASRGWTGDTEAFF
TGTGCCAGCAGGGGTTGGACAGGGGACACTGAAGCTTTCTTT
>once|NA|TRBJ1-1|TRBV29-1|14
CSVDAHGGRTEAFF
TGCAGCGTTGATGCCCACGGGGGAAGAACTGAAGCTTTCTTT
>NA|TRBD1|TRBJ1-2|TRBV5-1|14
CASSLNLGQDGYTF
TGCGCCAGCAGCCTAAACCTGGGACAGGATGGCTACACCTTC
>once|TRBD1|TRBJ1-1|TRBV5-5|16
CASRGQGFGSTTEAFF
TGTGCCAGCCGGGGACAGGGTTTCGGGAGCACAACTGAAGCTTTCTTT
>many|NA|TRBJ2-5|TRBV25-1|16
CASSESRGRRQETQYF
TGTGCCAGCAGTGAATCCCGGGGGCGCAGACAAGAGACCCAGTACTTC
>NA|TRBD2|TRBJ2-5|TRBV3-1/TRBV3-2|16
CASSQSSGGRGETQYF
TGTGCCAGCAGCCAAAGCAGCGGGGGAAGGGGGGAGACCCAGTACTTC
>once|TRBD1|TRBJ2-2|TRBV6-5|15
CASGTGHLLPGELFF
TGTGCCAGCGGGACAGGGCACCTACTCCCCGGGGAGCTGTTTTTT
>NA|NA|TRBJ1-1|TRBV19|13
CASSIAKNTEAFF
TGTGCCAGTAGTATAGCTAAGAACACTGAAGCTTTCTTT
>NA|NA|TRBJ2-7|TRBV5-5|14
CASSFQGKTYEQYF
TGTGCCAGCAGCTTTCAGGGTAAAACCTACGAGCAGTACTTC
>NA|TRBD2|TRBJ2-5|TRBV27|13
CASYRGAGETQYF
TGTGCCAGCTATAGGGGAGCGGGGGAGACCCAGTACTTC
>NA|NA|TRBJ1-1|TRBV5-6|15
CASSLWSFMNTEAFF
TGTGCCAGCAGCTTGTGGTCTTTCATGAACACTGAAGCTTTCTTT
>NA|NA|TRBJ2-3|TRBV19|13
CASSRAYLNTQYF
TGTGCCAGTAGTAGGGCTTACCTGAATACGCAGTATTTT
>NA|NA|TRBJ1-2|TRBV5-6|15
CASSLELFLLDGYTF
TGTGCCAGCAGCTTGGAATTGTTCCTCTTGGATGGCTACACCTTC
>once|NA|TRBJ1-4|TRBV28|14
CASSPPDVNEKLFF
TGTGCCAGCAGTCCCCCGGACGTAAATGAAAAACTGTTTTTT
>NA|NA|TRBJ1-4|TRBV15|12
CATSRGVEKLFF
TGTGCCACCAGCAGAGGGGTTGAAAAACTGTTTTTT
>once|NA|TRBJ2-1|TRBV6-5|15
CASSLGGHSYNEQFF
TGTGCCAGCAGTCTAGGGGGACACTCCTACAATGAGCAGTTCTTC
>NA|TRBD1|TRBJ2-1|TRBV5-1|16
CASSWDSQRIYNEQFF
TGCGCCAGCAGTTGGGACAGTCAGCGGATCTACAATGAGCAGTTCTTC
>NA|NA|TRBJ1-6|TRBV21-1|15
CASSKLKDSHSPLHF
TGTGCCAGCAGCAAGTTGAAGGACAGTCATTCACCCCTCCACTTT
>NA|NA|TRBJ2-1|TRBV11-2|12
CASSLGKNEQFF
TGTGCCAGCAGCCTAGGAAAAAATGAGCAGTTCTTC
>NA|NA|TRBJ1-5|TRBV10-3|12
CAIGLANQPQHF
TGTGCCATAGGGTTGGCCAATCAGCCCCAGCATTTT
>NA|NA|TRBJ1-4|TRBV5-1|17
CASRTSFSPLAGEKLFF
TGCGCCAGCAGGACCTCATTTTCGCCTTTGGCGGGTGAAAAACTGTTTTTT
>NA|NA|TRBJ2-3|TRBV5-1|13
CASSRQVTDTQYF
TGCGCCAGCAGCCGGCAGGTCACAGATACGCAGTATTTT
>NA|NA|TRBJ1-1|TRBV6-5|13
CASTLGRNTEAFF
TGTGCCAGCACCCTCGGACGGAACACTGAAGCTTTCTTT
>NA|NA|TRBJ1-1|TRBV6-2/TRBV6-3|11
CASSSGTEAFF
TGTGCCAGCAGTTCGGGAACTGAAGCTTTCTTT
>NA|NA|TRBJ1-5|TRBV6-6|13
CASSYSSWDVGHF
TGTGCCAGCAGTTACTCCTCTTGGGACGTTGGGCATTTT
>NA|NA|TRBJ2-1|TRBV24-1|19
CATSVSGTAYSTLYNEQFF
TGTGCCACCAGTGTTTCGGGGACCGCGTATTCGACGTTATACAATGAGCAGTTCTTC